This paragraph covers one T cell receptor beta chain sequence. This clonotype was seen only a few times. Its target antigen remains unknown. No base-level quality is on record; no much larger clone is a single base apart. CDR1 LNHDA and CDR2 SQIVND were looked up in the germline V gene (reference sequence). The CDR3 holds 12 amino acids from the cysteine to the phenylalanine. The kept DNA is CDR3 alone, 36 bases in frame from the first base. V is shortened by 8 bases, J by 1 base, and the region joining them spans 6 bases. For repertoire sequencing, the TCR beta CDR3 regions were amplified from RNA transcripts. HTBI primers and the Qiagen OneStep RT-PCR kit were used in a first-round RT-PCR, which was followed by a second-round multiplex PCR, size selection and purification. Sequencing of the libraries was carried out on an Illumina HiSeq2000 in paired-end mode with 100 bp reads. The original pipeline was this. SOAPnuke was used to process the reads, removing any read that contained adapters or uncalled bases, had a mean Phred below 15, or lacked an exact match to the constant primer or identifier. High-quality paired reads were merged with COPE v1.2.5. Clonotypes were defined as unique nucleotide sequences and were aligned to IMGT TRB V, D and J references using MiTCR v1.1. The analysis was limited to V-J combinations with a frequency above 0.0001, which together covered over 99% of the repertoires. For each V-J combination, a TCR clonal expansion and chaos score was defined as the ratio of F50 clonal expansion to chaos observed in the TCRdist matrix. Features were reduced by Welch's t-statistics and random forest to around 14 V-J combinations, which fed a naive Bayes classifier. The similarity between thyroid and blood repertoires was quantified using the Morisita-Horn index. TCRdb trimmed the raw reads at Q25, called clones with MiXCR and kept productive beta chains. Duplicate CDR3 protein sequences are folded into a single record with the most common DNA and genes. These V and J calls are TCRdb output, not the study's own analysis. Across this sample there are about 230,000 distinct CDR3 sequences, with around 50% seen only once. Approximately 51% of the sample is taken by the ten largest.

This specimen comes from a study of Graves' ophthalmopathy and Graves' hyperthyroidism (dated by TCRdb to the late 2010s). About the study as a whole: Peripheral blood was collected at initial diagnosis, before any treatment. In total, approximately 130 blood samples were TCR-sequenced: approximately 42 ophthalmopathy, some 75 hyperthyroidism and about 17 hyperthyroidism-to-ophthalmopathy patients. The independent validation cohort included 18 to 20 hyperthyroidism patients plus 17 patients who later progressed from hyperthyroidism to ophthalmopathy. A discovery set of about a hundred patients (43 ophthalmopathy, around 57 stable hyperthyroidism) was enrolled to explore V-J signatures distinguishing ophthalmopathy from hyperthyroidism. In more than five hyperthyroidism patients, the T-cell repertoires found in thyroid tissue were compared with those found in blood. Following sample collection, hyperthyroidism patients were given methimazole at a starting dose of 30 mg daily, and ophthalmopathy patients were given high-dose intravenous methylprednisolone. The study used signatures of the TCR beta repertoire to tell Graves' ophthalmopathy apart from Graves' hyperthyroidism and to predict which patients would progress to ophthalmopathy.

The full study reports these points: In cross-validation, the 13-signature model distinguished ophthalmopathy from stable hyperthyroidism with 87.88% sensitivity and roughly 81% specificity, while in the test set the corresponding values were about 79% and 69%. No statistical method was used to predetermine the sample size, and group allocation was not hidden from the investigators. In validation, the model predicted ophthalmopathy progression with about 64% sensitivity and around 72% specificity; around twelve predicted patients were CT-confirmed with GO in a median of about 7.1 months. Among expanded thyroid clonotypes with frequency above 0.001, most also showed up in blood, which suggests that blood repertoires may reflect the thyroid immune response.

Ophthalmopathy patients were characterized by moderately to severely active disease, a Clinical Activity Score of at least 3, a NOSPECS grade of at least 4, and a disease duration under 3 months. Patients were excluded if they had other autoimmune diseases, uncontrolled infections, pregnancy or lactation. Clinical symptoms, serum thyroxine, TRAb, thyroid ultrasound and orbital computed tomography formed the basis of the diagnosis. PBMCs were isolated from more than 9 ml of fresh peripheral blood by Ficoll-Paque density gradient centrifugation. Total RNA was extracted with Trizol reagent and quality-checked on an Agilent 2100 Bioanalyzer.

The rearranged segments are TRBV19 and TRBJ1-3, with no confident D gene call. Sequenced sample: peripheral blood. This clonotype was obtained from an adult man with Graves' ophthalmopathy. The bases read TGTGCCAGTTCAAGGTCTGGAAACACCATATATTTT. It is translated as CASSRSGNTIYF. With the portions outside the CDR3 filled from the reference TRBV19 and TRBJ1-3 genes, the complete variable region becomes DGGITQSPKYLFRKEGQNVTLSCEQNLNHDAMYWYRQDPGQGLRLIYYSQIVNDFQKGDIAEGYSVSREKKESFPLTVTSAQKNPTAFYLCASSRSGNTIYFGEGSWLTVV.